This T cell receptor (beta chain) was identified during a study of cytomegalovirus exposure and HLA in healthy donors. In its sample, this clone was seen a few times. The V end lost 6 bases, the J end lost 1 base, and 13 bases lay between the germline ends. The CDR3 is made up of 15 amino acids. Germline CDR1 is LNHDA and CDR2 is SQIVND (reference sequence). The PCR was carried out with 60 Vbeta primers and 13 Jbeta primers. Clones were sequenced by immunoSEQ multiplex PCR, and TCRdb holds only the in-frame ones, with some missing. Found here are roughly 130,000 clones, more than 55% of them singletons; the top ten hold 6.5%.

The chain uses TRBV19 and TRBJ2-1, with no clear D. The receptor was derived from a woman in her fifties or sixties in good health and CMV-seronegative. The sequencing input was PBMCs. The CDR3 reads CASSIRDFSYNEQFF. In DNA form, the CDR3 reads TGTGCCAGTAGCATACGAGATTTTTCCTACAATGAGCAGTTCTTC.